These 30 T cell receptor beta chains originate from one sample sequenced in a study of T-cell reconstitution after alpha-beta-depleted transplantation in children. As it was prepared, the TCRbeta library received unique molecular identifiers. TCRdb processed the PCR reads anew with MiXCR; each CDR3 protein has one entry. The table records approximately 200,000 distinct CDR3 sequences, approximately 6% of them present only once. Sample: PBMCs, taken before TCRalphabeta/CD19-depleted stem cell transplant. The source of these receptors is a girl under three years old with combined immunodeficiency, due to receive a stem cell transplant.

This clonotype was detected many times. The chain carries TRBV19 and TRBJ2-2, with D perhaps TRBD1 (5 bases). This CDR3 is built from 14 residues. Trimming shortened V by 4 bases and J by 6 bases, and 12 bases separated the two germline ends. CDR1 LNHDA and CDR2 SQIVND come from the germline V gene (reference sequence). CDR3 in amino acids: CASSTAGSPGELFF. The DNA for the CDR3 is TGTGCCAGTAGTACCGCAGGGTCCCCCGGGGAGCTGTTTTTT.

This clonotype was observed at least ten times. The V gene is TRBV12-3 or TRBV12-4, the J gene TRBJ2-5; no firm D call. With 6 bases removed from V and 4 bases from J, the gap between germline ends came to 27 bases. CDR3 length equals 18 residues. Here the CDR3 reads CASSPYDGSPPQGETQYF. The DNA of the CDR3 is TGTGCCAGCAGCCCATACGACGGCTCGCCCCCACAAGGAGAGACCCAGTACTTC.

A word on this clonotype: The junction differs from germline at one of its ends, possibly a read error. The chain joins TRBV27 to TRBJ2-1; D might be TRBD1 or TRBD2, each matching 5 bases. The CDR3 is made up of 14 amino acids. In germline, CDR1 is MNHEY, CDR2 SMNVEV (reference sequence). DNA for the CDR3: TGTGCCAGCAGCCTGGGACGCACCTACAATGAGGAGTTCTTC. It codes for CASSLGRTYNEEFF.

This clonotype was counted many times. The rearrangement uses TRBV12-3 or TRBV12-4 and TRBJ2-1; 8 bases fit TRBD2. V lost 6 bases to trimming and J lost 3 bases; unmatched junction nucleotides: 7. This CDR3 has 15 residues. CDR3 in DNA: TGTGCCAGCAGGCCCGGGAGGGTCCGCTACAATGAGCAGTTCTTC. Translated: CASRPGRVRYNEQFF.

In this sample, this clonotype turned up many times. The chain recombines TRBV12-3 or TRBV12-4 with TRBJ2-5, with a tentative D call TRBD2 (6 bases). The V end lost 6 bases, the J end lost 2 bases, and 13 bases lay between the germline ends. The CDR3 is made up of 14 amino acids. CDR3 sequence: CASSLSSVQETQYF. CDR3 in DNA: TGTGCCAGCAGCCTGTCTAGCGTTCAAGAGACCCAGTACTTC.

This clonotype showed up many times. This rearrangement joins TRBV4-2 to TRBJ2-7; D possibly corresponds to TRBD2 (6 bases). The CDR3 has 17 amino acids. Trimming took off 2 bases at V and 0 bases at J, with 17 bases between the two ends. The germline gives CDR1 LGHNA, CDR2 YNFKEQ. The CDR3 is CASSQQTGTRSSYEQYF. The CDR3 DNA is TGTGCCAGCAGCCAACAAACCGGGACTCGTAGCTCCTACGAGCAGTACTTC.

This clonotype was seen repeatedly, ten times or more. The J gene is TRBJ1-5, the V gene TRBV9; D is ambiguous. CDR1 is SGDLS, CDR2 YYNGEE, per germline. The CDR3 has 16 residues. The germline V and J ends were trimmed by 0 bases and 5 bases, with 15 bases remaining between them. For the CDR3, the DNA is TGTGCCAGCAGCGTAGGCCTGGGATGGTTGGATCAGCCCCAGCATTTT. Translated: CASSVGLGWLDQPQHF.

This sequence joins TRBV30 and TRBJ1-2; D uncertain. The CDR3 has 13 residues. CDR1 and CDR2 from the germline V gene are GTSNPN and SVGIG (reference sequence). V lost 2 bases, J lost 0 bases, and 7 bases lay in between. The CDR3 coding sequence is TGTGCCTGGAGTCCCGGGACTAACTATGGCTACACCTTC. It yields the protein CAWSPGTNYGYTF.

This clonotype was counted many times. The gene calls are TRBV28 and TRBJ2-1, with 13 bases aligning to TRBD2. V lost 3 bases, J lost 7 bases, and 6 bases stayed unmatched. Germline loops: CDR1 MDHEN, CDR2 SYDVKM. This CDR3 has 16 amino acids. CDR3 residues: CASSFWTSGSLNEQFF. CDR3 nucleotides: TGTGCCAGCAGTTTCTGGACTAGCGGGAGTTTAAATGAGCAGTTCTTC. The entire variable domain, with the rest obtained from reference TRBV28 and TRBJ2-1, is as follows: DVKVTQSSRYLVKRTGEKVFLECVQDMDHENMFWYRQDPGLGLRLIYFSYDVKMKEKGDIPEGYSVSREKKERFSLILESASTNQTSMYLCASSFWTSGSLNEQFFGPGTRLTVL.

The sample holds many counts of this clonotype. The chain links TRBV7-9 to TRBJ2-3, with 8 positions matching TRBD1. The J segment lost 6 bases and the V segment lost 3 bases, leaving 5 bases of the junction unmatched. Germline CDR1 reads SEHNR; CDR2 reads FQNEAQ (reference sequence). This CDR3 contains 14 residues. The CDR3 DNA sequence: TGTGCCAGCAGCTTCGGACAGGGTCTCGATACGCAGTATTTT. Its translation is CASSFGQGLDTQYF.

In its sample, this clonotype was seen a few times. The chain carries TRBV7-9 and TRBJ2-3; no reliable D call. Looked up from germline, CDR1 is SEHNR and CDR2 is FQNEAQ (reference sequence). The CDR3 contains 15 residues. Trimming took 0 bases from V and 2 from J, leaving 9 bases between them. CDR3: CASSLAPGPTDTQYF. CDR3 sequence (DNA): TGTGCCAGCAGCTTAGCGCCAGGTCCCACAGATACGCAGTATTTT.

This clonotype appeared many times. The rearrangement uses TRBV29-1 and TRBJ2-1; weak D call: TRBD2 (5 bases). This CDR3 spans 12 amino acids. The germline V gene encodes CDR1 SQVTM and CDR2 ANQGSEA. CDR3 DNA: TGCAGGACACTAGGATCCTACAATGAGCAGTTCTTC. Its translation: CRTLGSYNEQFF.

J is TRBJ2-1 and V is TRBV4-1; 8 bases are shared with TRBD2. In germline, CDR1 is MGHRA, CDR2 YSYEKL. The CDR3 loop spans 18 amino acids. Trimming at V came to 2 bases and at J to 4 bases, leaving 13 bases not matched to a gene. CDR3 amino acids: CASSQNPHFGGGYNEQFF. Written as DNA, the CDR3 is TGCGCCAGCAGCCAAAACCCACATTTCGGGGGGGGTTACAATGAGCAGTTCTTC.

This clonotype occurred many times. The CDR3 loop is CASSQPPGQGVTEAFF. CDR3 nucleotide sequence: TGCGCCAGCAGTCAACCACCGGGACAGGGGGTTACTGAAGCTTTCTTT. The rearrangement joins TRBV5-1 to TRBJ1-1; 11 bases are shared with TRBD1. The CDR3 length is 16 residues. Germline CDR1 and CDR2: SGHRS and YFSETQ. The V and J ends lost 5 bases and 5 bases, in that order; junction bases with no gene match: 11.

This clonotype was seen at least ten times. The V gene is TRBV4-3, the J gene TRBJ2-1; D ambiguous. Germline V gene data show CDR1 as LGHNA and CDR2 as YSLEER. The CDR3 is made up of 12 amino acids. Trimming stripped 1 base from V and 9 bases from J, with 7 bases between. The CDR3, as DNA: TGCGCCAGCAGCCAAGGAGGTCCTGAGCAGTTCTTC. Its protein is CASSQGGPEQFF.

The rearrangement links TRBV27 to TRBJ2-1; D call uncertain. This CDR3 comprises 16 residues. The germline CDR1 and CDR2 sequences are MNHEY and SMNVEV (reference sequence). Trimming stripped 3 bases from V and 0 bases from J, with 12 bases between. The DNA for the CDR3 is TGTGCCAGCAGTTTGCAAGACACCTCCTCCTACAATGAGCAGTTCTTC. Translating gives CASSLQDTSSYNEQFF.

The sample holds a few counts of this clonotype. The rearrangement links TRBV25-1 to TRBJ2-7, with D possibly matching TRBD2 (6 bases). Looked up from germline, CDR1 is MGHDK and CDR2 is SYGVNS. The CDR3 is made up of 12 amino acids. V was shortened by 9 bases and J by 5 bases, with 14 bases between the two germline ends. This CDR3 is CARNGGVNEQYF. The CDR3 region has the DNA TGTGCCAGGAACGGGGGTGTCAACGAGCAGTACTTC.

Many counts were recorded for this clonotype. V gene TRBV7-8 combines with J gene TRBJ2-7; D possibly corresponds to TRBD2 (5 bases). V shed 7 bases and J shed 3 bases, with 19 bases lying between them. The CDR3 totals 15 residues. Germline V gene sequence: CDR1 SGHVS, CDR2 FQNEAQ. CDR3 region: CASTLAALSIYEQYF. In nucleotides, the CDR3 is TGTGCCAGCACCCTAGCCGCCTTATCGATCTACGAGCAGTACTTC. Looking up the rest from reference TRBV7-8 and TRBJ2-7 gives the full variable domain: GAGVSQSPRYKVAKRGQDVALRCDPISGHVSLFWYQQALGQGPEFLTYFQNEAQLDKSGLPSDRFFAERPEGSVSTLKIQRTQQEDSAVYLCASTLAALSIYEQYFGPGTRLTVT.

This clonotype came up a few times. The V gene is TRBV4-3, the J gene TRBJ1-1; D gene unclear. CDR1 LGHNA and CDR2 YSLEER come from the germline V gene. Trimming took 0 bases from V and 4 from J, leaving 12 bases between them. CDR3 length: 15 amino acids. The CDR3 loop reads CASSQDPGLATEAFF. The CDR3 DNA reads TGCGCCAGCAGCCAAGATCCGGGTTTGGCCACTGAAGCTTTCTTT.

In its sample, this clonotype was seen many times. The V call is TRBV29-1, the J call TRBJ2-4; a weak D match, TRBD2 (6 bases). The CDR3 extends over 12 amino acids. The V gene lost 4 bases and the J gene lost 9 bases, with 13 bases spanning the gap. Germline CDR1 reads SQVTM; CDR2 reads ANQGSEA. CDR3 residues: CSVVGEDGIQYF. DNA of the CDR3: TGCAGCGTTGTAGGGGAGGATGGCATTCAGTACTTC. The full variable domain, in which reference TRBV29-1 and TRBJ2-4 provide the parts outside the CDR3, is SAVISQKPSRDICQRGTSLTIQCQVDSQVTMMFWYRQQPGQSLTLIATANQGSEATYESGFVIDKFPISRPNLTFSTLTVSNMSPEDSSIYLCSVVGEDGIQYFGAGTRLSVL.

This clonotype was observed many times. The chain combines TRBV7-9 with TRBJ2-7; D is unresolved. The CDR3 spans 10 residues. The V end was cut by 10 bases, the J end by 3 bases, with 7 bases between. CDR1 is SEHNR and CDR2 is FQNEAQ in the germline V gene (reference sequence). The CDR3 sequence is CATDNYEQYF. CDR3 nucleotides: TGTGCCACCGACAACTACGAGCAGTACTTC.

This clonotype has at least ten counts. The J gene is TRBJ2-5, the V gene TRBV28; D may be TRBD1 (6 bases). With 4 bases removed from V and 3 bases from J, the gap between germline ends came to 15 bases. The CDR3 consists of 15 residues. CDR1 is MDHEN and CDR2 is SYDVKM in the germline V gene. The CDR3 bases are TGTGCCAGCAGTTCCCGAAGGGGGTTTGAAGAGACCCAGTACTTC. This translates into CASSSRRGFEETQYF.

This clonotype was observed at least ten times. The chain couples TRBV4-3 to TRBJ2-1, with D maybe TRBD2 (5 bases). Between the trimmed V and J ends, which lost 3 bases and 0 bases, there was a span of 9 bases. The CDR3 spans 15 residues. Germline V gene lookup returns CDR1 LGHNA and CDR2 YSLEER. CDR3 amino acids: CASSQLADSYNEQFF. Written as DNA, the CDR3 is TGCGCCAGCAGCCAGCTAGCCGACTCCTACAATGAGCAGTTCTTC.

The table lists this clonotype with many counts. The chain uses TRBV7-9 and TRBJ1-1; TRBD1 aligns across 7 bases. Germline lookup yields CDR1 SEHNR and CDR2 FQNEAQ (reference sequence). The CDR3 runs to 15 residues. V shed 4 bases and J 3 bases; nucleotides not matched to a gene: 8. Here the CDR3 reads CASSSGQASHTEAFF. The CDR3 DNA sequence: TGTGCCAGCAGCTCTGGACAGGCGAGTCACACTGAAGCTTTCTTT.

This clonotype was counted ten times or more. The chain joins TRBV4-1 to TRBJ2-1, with D uncertain. V shed 4 bases and J shed 6 bases, with 16 bases lying between them. The V gene's germline CDR1 is MGHRA and CDR2 YSYEKL. The CDR3 is 15 amino acids. The CDR3 region has the DNA TGCGCCAGCAGCCCCGGCCAGGCGTCCGGCAATGAGCAGTTCTTC. This sequence encodes CASSPGQASGNEQFF.

This clonotype was found many times. The chain links TRBV28 to TRBJ2-3, with 10 bases fitting TRBD1. Germline V gives CDR1 MDHEN, CDR2 SYDVKM. This CDR3 has 15 amino acids. V was clipped by 5 bases and J by 3 bases; unmatched bases: 5. The CDR3 nucleotides are TGTGCCAGCAGTGAAGACAGGGGGCGAACAGATACGCAGTATTTT. Translated, it gives CASSEDRGRTDTQYF. The variable domain in full, with the rest retrieved from reference TRBV28 and TRBJ2-3, is DVKVTQSSRYLVKRTGEKVFLECVQDMDHENMFWYRQDPGLGLRLIYFSYDVKMKEKGDIPEGYSVSREKKERFSLILESASTNQTSMYLCASSEDRGRTDTQYFGPGTRLTVL.

In this sample, this clonotype turned up a few times. The chain joins TRBV13 to TRBJ1-1; TRBD1 agrees at 12 bases. The CDR3 spans 18 residues. CDR1 and CDR2 from the germline V gene are PRHDT and FYEKMQ (reference sequence). With 5 bases clipped from V and 6 bases from J, the junction kept 16 bases outside the gene matches. CDR3 in amino acids: CASSQTRDRGRGIAEAFF. Written as DNA, the CDR3 is TGTGCCAGCAGCCAAACCCGGGACAGGGGGCGAGGGATCGCTGAAGCTTTCTTT.

The sample holds many counts of this clonotype. The chain recombines TRBV2 with TRBJ2-6; D unclear. Between the trimmed V and J ends, which lost 8 bases and 0 bases, there was a span of 14 bases. The germline gives CDR1 SNHLY, CDR2 FYNNEI. The CDR3 loop spans 16 amino acids. CDR3 nucleotides: TGTGCCAGCTCTCGACGGTCAGACTCTGGGGCCAACGTCCTGACTTTC. Amino acid sequence: CASSRRSDSGANVLTF.

This clonotype was observed a few times. The chain has TRBV4-3 and TRBJ2-1; possible D gene TRBD2, 5 bases. Between the trimmed V and J ends, which lost 2 bases and 9 bases, there was a span of 17 bases. This CDR3 is built from 15 residues. Looked up from germline, CDR1 is LGHNA and CDR2 is YSLEER. CDR3 in amino acids: CASSQYSGVVGEQFF. CDR3 coding DNA: TGCGCCAGCAGCCAATACTCCGGGGTAGTTGGTGAGCAGTTCTTC.

This clonotype was seen repeatedly, ten times or more. The rearrangement uses TRBV4-1 and TRBJ2-1, with 12 bases identical to TRBD2. This CDR3 has 18 amino acids. The V segment lost 1 base and the J segment 6 bases; nucleotides outside the gene matches: 10. The V gene's germline CDR1 is MGHRA and CDR2 YSYEKL. This chain's CDR3 is CASSQVRASGGAGNEQFF. CDR3 coding DNA: TGCGCCAGCAGCCAAGTCCGGGCTAGCGGGGGGGCTGGCAATGAGCAGTTCTTC.